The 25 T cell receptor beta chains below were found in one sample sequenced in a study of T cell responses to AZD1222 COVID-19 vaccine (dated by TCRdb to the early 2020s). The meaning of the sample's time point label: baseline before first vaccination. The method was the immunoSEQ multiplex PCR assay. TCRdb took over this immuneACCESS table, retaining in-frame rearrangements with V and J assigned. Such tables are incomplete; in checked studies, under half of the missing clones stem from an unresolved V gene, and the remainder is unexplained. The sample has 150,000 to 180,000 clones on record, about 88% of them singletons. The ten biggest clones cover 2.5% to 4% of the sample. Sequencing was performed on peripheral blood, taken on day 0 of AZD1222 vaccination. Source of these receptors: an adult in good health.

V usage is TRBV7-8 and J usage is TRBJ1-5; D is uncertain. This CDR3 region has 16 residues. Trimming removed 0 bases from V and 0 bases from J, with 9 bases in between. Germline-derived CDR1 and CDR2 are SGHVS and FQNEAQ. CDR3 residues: CASSLAPKYSNQPQHF. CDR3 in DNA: TGTGCCAGCAGCTTAGCCCCTAAATATAGCAATCAGCCCCAGCATTTT.

The CDR3 sequence: CASSQDWPGYEQYF. As DNA, the CDR3 is TGCGCCAGCAGCCAAGATTGGCCGGGGTACGAGCAGTACTTC. The V gene is TRBV4-3, the J gene TRBJ2-7, with D perhaps matching TRBD2 (5 bases). Germline CDR1 is LGHNA and CDR2 is YSLEER. The CDR3 consists of 14 residues. The V end was cut by 0 bases, the J end by 4 bases, with 10 bases between.

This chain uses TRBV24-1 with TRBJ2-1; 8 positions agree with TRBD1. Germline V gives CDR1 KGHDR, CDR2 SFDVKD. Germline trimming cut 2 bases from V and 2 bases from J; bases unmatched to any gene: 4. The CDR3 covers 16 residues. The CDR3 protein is CATSDSGTGPYNEQFF. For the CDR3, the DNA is TGTGCCACCAGTGATTCCGGGACAGGTCCCTACAATGAGCAGTTCTTC.

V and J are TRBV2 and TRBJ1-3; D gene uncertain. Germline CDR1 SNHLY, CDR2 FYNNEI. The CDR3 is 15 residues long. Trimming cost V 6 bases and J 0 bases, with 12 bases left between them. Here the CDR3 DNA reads TGTGCCAGCAGCTTAGACGGAAACTCTGGAAACACCATATATTTT. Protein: CASSLDGNSGNTIYF.

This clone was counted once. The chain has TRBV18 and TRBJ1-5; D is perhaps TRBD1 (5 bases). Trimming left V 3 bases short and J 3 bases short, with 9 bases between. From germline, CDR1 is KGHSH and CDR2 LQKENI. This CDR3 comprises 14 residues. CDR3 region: CASSPTQANQPQHF. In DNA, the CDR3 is TGTGCCAGCTCACCGACACAGGCCAATCAGCCCCAGCATTTT.

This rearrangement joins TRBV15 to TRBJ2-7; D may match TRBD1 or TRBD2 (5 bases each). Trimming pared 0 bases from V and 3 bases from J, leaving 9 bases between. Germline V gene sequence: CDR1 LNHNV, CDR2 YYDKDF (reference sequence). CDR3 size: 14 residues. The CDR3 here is CATSRDKGSYEQYF. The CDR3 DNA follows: TGTGCCACCAGCAGAGATAAGGGGAGCTACGAGCAGTACTTC.

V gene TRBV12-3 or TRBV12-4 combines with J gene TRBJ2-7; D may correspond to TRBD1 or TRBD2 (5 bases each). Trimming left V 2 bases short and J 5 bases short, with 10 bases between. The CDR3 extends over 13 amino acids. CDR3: CASSLQGAHEQYF. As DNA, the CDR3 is TGTGCCAGCAGTTTACAGGGAGCTCACGAGCAGTACTTC.

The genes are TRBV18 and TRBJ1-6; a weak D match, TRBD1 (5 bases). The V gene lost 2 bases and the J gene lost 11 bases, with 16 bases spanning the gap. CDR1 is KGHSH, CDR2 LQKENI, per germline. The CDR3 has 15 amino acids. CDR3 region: CASSPGRGHGTPLHF. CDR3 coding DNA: TGTGCCAGCTCACCAGGGAGGGGCCACGGAACACCCCTCCACTTT. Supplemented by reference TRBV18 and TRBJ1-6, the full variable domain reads NAGVMQNPRHLVRRRGQEARLRCSPMKGHSHVYWYRQLPEEGLKFMVYLQKENIIDESGMPKERFSAEFPKEGPSILRIQQVVRGDSAAYFCASSPGRGHGTPLHFGNGTRLTVT.

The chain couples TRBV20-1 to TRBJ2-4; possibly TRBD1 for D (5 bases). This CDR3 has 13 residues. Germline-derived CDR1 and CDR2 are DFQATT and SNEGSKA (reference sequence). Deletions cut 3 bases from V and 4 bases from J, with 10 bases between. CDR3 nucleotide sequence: TGCAGTGCTAGTCGCCAGGGAAAAAACATTCAGTACTTC. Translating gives CSASRQGKNIQYF.

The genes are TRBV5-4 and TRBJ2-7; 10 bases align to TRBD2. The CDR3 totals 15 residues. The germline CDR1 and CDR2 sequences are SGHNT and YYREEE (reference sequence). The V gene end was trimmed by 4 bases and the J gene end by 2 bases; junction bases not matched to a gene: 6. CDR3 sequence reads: CASSRSGGLAYEQYF. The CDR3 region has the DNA TGTGCCAGCAGCCGTAGCGGGGGGCTTGCCTACGAGCAGTACTTC.

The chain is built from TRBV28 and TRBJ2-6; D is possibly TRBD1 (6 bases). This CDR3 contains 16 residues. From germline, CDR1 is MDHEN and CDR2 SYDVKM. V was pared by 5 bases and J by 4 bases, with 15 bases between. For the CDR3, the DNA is TGTGCCAGCAGTCCCCCCACCGGGACAGGGGCCAACGTCCTGACTTTC. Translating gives CASSPPTGTGANVLTF.

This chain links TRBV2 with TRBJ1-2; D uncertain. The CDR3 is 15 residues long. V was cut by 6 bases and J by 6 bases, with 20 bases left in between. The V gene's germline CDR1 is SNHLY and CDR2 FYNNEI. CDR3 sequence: CASSRIIPLLDGYTF. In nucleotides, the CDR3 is TGTGCCAGCAGCCGCATTATCCCCCTCCTGGATGGCTACACCTTC.

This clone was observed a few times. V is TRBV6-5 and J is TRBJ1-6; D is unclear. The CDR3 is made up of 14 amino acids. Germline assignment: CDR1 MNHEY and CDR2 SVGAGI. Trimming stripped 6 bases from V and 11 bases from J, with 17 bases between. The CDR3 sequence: CASSETLKGTPLHF. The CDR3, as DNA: TGTGCCAGCAGCGAGACACTGAAGGGAACACCCCTCCACTTT.

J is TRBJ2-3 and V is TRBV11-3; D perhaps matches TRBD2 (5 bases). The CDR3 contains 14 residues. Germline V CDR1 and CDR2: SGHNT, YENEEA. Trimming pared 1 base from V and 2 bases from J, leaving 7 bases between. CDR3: CASSLGGDTDTQYF. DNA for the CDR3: TGTGCCAGCAGCTTAGGGGGAGACACAGATACGCAGTATTTT.

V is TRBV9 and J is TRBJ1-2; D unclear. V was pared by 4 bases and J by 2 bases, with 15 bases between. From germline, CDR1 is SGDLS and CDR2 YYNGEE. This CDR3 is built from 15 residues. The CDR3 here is CASSPPVGRNYGYTF. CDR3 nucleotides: TGTGCCAGCAGCCCGCCGGTGGGCCGAAACTATGGCTACACCTTC.

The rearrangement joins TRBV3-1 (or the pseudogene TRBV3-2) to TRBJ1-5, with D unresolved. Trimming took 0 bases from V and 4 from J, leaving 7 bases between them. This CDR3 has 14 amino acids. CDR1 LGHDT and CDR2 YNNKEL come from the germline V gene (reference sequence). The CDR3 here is CASSQDTRNQPQHF. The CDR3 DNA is TGTGCCAGCAGCCAAGATACGAGAAATCAGCCCCAGCATTTT.

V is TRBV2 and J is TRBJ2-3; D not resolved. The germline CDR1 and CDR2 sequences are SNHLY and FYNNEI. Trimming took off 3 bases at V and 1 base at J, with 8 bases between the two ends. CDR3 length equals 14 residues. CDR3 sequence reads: CASSDRHGTDTQYF. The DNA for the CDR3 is TGTGCCAGCAGTGATCGGCATGGCACAGATACGCAGTATTTT. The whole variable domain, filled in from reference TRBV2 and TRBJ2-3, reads EPEVTQTPSHQVTQMGQEVILRCVPISNHLYFYWYRQILGQKVEFLVSFYNNEISEKSEIFDDQFSVERPDGSNFTLKIRSTKLEDSAMYFCASSDRHGTDTQYFGPGTRLTVL.

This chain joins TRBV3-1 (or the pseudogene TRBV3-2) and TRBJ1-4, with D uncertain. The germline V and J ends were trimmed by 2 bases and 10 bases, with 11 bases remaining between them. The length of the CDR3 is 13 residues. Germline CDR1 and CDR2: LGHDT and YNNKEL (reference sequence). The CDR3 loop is CASSQIPKAKLFF. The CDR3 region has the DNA TGTGCCAGCAGCCAAATACCCAAAGCAAAACTGTTTTTT.

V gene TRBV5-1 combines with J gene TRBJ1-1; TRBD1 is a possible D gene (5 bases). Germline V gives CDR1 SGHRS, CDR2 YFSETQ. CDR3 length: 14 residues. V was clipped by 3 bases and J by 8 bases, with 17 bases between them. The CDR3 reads CASSSGTSSREAFF. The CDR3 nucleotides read TGCGCCAGCAGCTCGGGGACCAGCAGCCGCGAAGCTTTCTTT.

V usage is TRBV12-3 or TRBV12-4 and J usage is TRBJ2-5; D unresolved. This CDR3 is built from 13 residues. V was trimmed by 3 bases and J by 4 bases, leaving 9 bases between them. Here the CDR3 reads CASSLYGAETQYF. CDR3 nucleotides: TGTGCCAGCAGTTTGTACGGAGCAGAGACCCAGTACTTC.

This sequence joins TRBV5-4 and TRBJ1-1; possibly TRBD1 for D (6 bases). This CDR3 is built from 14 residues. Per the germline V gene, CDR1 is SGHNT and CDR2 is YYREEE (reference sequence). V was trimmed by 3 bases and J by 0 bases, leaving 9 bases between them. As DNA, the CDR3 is TGTGCCAGCAGCTCGCAGGGGCTGAACACTGAAGCTTTCTTT. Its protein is CASSSQGLNTEAFF. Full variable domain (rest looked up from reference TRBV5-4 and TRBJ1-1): ETGVTQSPTHLIKTRGQQVTLRCSSQSGHNTVSWYQQALGQGPQFIFQYYREEENGRGNFPPRFSGLQFPNYSSELNVNALELDDSALYLCASSSQGLNTEAFFGQGTRLTVV.

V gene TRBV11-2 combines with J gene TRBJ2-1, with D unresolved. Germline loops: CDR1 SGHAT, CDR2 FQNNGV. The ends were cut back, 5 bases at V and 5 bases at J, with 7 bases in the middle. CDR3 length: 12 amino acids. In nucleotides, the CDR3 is TGTGCCAGCAGCCCACAGCACAATGAGCAGTTCTTC. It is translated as CASSPQHNEQFF.

The CDR3: CASSLSGIFYEQYF. CDR3 DNA sequence: TGTGCCAGCAGCTTATCAGGGATCTTCTACGAGCAGTACTTC. The rearrangement links TRBV11-2 to TRBJ2-7; a possible D gene is TRBD1 (5 bases). This CDR3 is built from 14 residues. Germline lookup yields CDR1 SGHAT and CDR2 FQNNGV. Deletions cut 2 bases from V and 3 bases from J, with 11 bases between.

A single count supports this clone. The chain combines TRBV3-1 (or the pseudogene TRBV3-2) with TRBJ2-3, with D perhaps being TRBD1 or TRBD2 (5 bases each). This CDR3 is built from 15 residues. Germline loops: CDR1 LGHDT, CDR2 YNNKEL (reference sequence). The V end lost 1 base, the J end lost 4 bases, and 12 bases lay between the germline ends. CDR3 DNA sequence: TGTGCCAGCAGCCAAGGGGGCCTGAGGGCAGATACGCAGTATTTT. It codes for CASSQGGLRADTQYF.

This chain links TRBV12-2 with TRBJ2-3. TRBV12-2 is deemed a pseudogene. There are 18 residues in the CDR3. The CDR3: CASRTYSPGFCFTDTQYF. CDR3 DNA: TGTGCAAGTCGAACATACTCCCCTGGGTTTTGTTTCACAGATACGCAGTATTTT.